This T cell receptor beta chain was sequenced in a study of response to subunit inactivated influenza vaccine. Notes on the study in general: Few additional T cells are recruited per seasonal influenza vaccination, authors suggested.

This clonotype was seen just once. Its specificity is unknown. One entry per CDR3 protein, called by TCRdb with MiXCR from the RT-PCR reads. The sample shows roughly 670,000 distinct CDR3 sequences, around 15% of them seen only once. The sequences come from PBMCs from blood, collected 14 days before vaccination. The receptor comes from a man aged 50-59 years who received an inactivated influenza vaccine.

The CDR3 protein is CASSVVPSGYNEQFF. The DNA of the CDR3 is TGTGCCAGCAGCGTAGTGCCTAGCGGTTACAATGAGCAGTTCTTC. The chain couples TRBV9 to TRBJ2-1; 7 nucleotides line up with TRBD2. Per germline, CDR1 SGDLS and CDR2 YYNGEE. V lost 0 bases to trimming and J lost 4 bases; unmatched junction nucleotides: 4. This CDR3 contains 15 residues.